This T cell receptor beta chain was sequenced for a study of cytomegalovirus exposure and HLA in healthy donors. Worth noting for this clone: Its specificity is unknown.

PCR employed 60 Vbeta and 13 Jbeta primers. Clones were read by immunoSEQ multiplex PCR, and TCRdb kept only the in-frame ones, dropping some. The sample includes around 120,000 clones, less than 85% of them seen just once. General observations from the study: When a later analysis compared HLA-associated TCR beta chains with equally common others, the HLA-associated chains turned out to be more clonally expanded and to have lower generation probabilities.

CDR3 length: 14 residues. The sequenced sample was PBMCs. This receptor was identified in a woman between 40 and 55 years old in good health and CMV-seronegative. The gene calls are TRBV21-1 and TRBJ2-2; TRBD2, the D gene given by the table, was not confirmed from the DNA. TRBV21-1 corresponds to a pseudogene. The CDR3 region has the DNA TGTGCCAGCAGCAAAAGGAGACGAGCCGGGGAGCTGTTTTTT. Translating gives CASSKRRRAGELFF.